This T cell receptor (beta chain) was found in a study of OX40 agonist ivuxolimab in advanced cancers. Study information: The eligibility criteria allowed prior anti-PD-1, anti-PD-L1 or anti-CTLA-4 therapy, and about 40% had some.

The assay was immunoSEQ multiplex PCR, and TCRdb's table has in-frame clones only and misses some. There are 80,000 or so clones in the sample; 80% to 95% occur only once, and approximately 1.8% lies in the top ten. Broader study findings: Antigen specificity of clonally expanded peripheral T cells was not established.

This CDR3 spans 15 amino acids. J was trimmed by 5 bases and V by 2 bases; bases with no gene match: 7. Per germline, CDR1 SGHDT and CDR2 YYEEEE. Worth noting for this clone: Its target is unknown.

This chain joins TRBV5-6 and TRBJ2-5; 9 bases fit TRBD2. The input for sequencing was CD4+ or CD8+ T cells sorted from blood, taken in a trial of the OX40 agonist ivuxolimab. The receptor was derived from an adult with an advanced solid tumor such as melanoma, head and neck, liver or kidney cancer. The CDR3 loop reads CASSFYRSGRETQYF. The CDR3 DNA follows: TGTGCCAGCAGCTTTTATCGAAGCGGGAGGGAGACCCAGTACTTC.